This T cell receptor (beta chain) stems from a study of T cell repertoires in cytomegalovirus infection. Study-level information: CMV infection together with matching HLA type was indicated by public TCR beta signatures. Study-wide results and caveats: Predominance within the ex vivo response was attributable to HLA-C-restricted CMV-specific TCR beta clonotypes. The study identified carriers of CMV plus the relevant HLA from cumulative public TCR beta family frequency.

On this clonotype itself: Its antigen is as yet unknown.

CDR1 SGHDN and CDR2 FVKESK come from the germline V gene. The CDR3 consists of 15 residues. Trimming pared 1 base from V and 0 bases from J, leaving 7 bases between. One entry per CDR3 protein results from TCRdb running MiXCR on the reads. The table includes fewer than 550,000 distinct CDR3 sequences, more than 25% detected once. The sample comprised PBMCs. The TCR comes from a human donor in good health (CMV status not recorded). Some clones in this sample may be carry-over from other donors' samples. The chain carries TRBV14 and TRBJ1-3; D call uncertain. The CDR3 protein is CASSQGQSSGNTIYF. CDR3 sequence (DNA): TGTGCCAGCAGCCAAGGTCAATCCTCTGGAAACACCATATATTTT.